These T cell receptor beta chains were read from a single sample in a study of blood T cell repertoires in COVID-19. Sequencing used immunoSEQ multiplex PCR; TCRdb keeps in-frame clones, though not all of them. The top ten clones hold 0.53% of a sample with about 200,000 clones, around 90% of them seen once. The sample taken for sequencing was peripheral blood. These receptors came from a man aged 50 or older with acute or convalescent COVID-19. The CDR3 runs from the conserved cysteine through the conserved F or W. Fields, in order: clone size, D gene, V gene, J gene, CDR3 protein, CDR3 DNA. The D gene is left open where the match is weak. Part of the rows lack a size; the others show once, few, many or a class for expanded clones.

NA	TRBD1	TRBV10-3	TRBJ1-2	CAISELLRGQGTNYGYTF	TGTGCCATCAGTGAGCTCTTGCGAGGACAGGGAACTAACTATGGCTACACCTTC
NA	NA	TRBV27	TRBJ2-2	CASSPGPGLGNTGELFF	TGTGCCAGCAGTCCTGGGCCGGGACTCGGGAACACCGGGGAGCTGTTTTTT
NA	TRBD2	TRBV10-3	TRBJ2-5	CAISESASGGQETQYF	TGTGCCATCAGTGAGTCAGCTAGCGGGGGCCAAGAGACCCAGTACTTC
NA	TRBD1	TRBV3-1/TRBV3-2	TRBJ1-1	CASSPSGTGESSAFF	TGTGCCAGCAGCCCCTCCGGGACAGGGGAATCTTCTGCTTTCTTT
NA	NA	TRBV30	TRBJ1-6	CAWNRDNSPLHF	TGTGCCTGGAACAGGGATAATTCACCCCTCCACTTT
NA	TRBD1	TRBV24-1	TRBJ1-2	CATSDPYPGGGYTF	TGTGCCACCAGTGATCCCTATCCAGGGGGCGGCTACACCTTC
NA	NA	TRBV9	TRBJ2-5	CASSVQGRETQYF	TGTGCCAGCAGCGTCCAGGGGAGAGAGACCCAGTACTTC
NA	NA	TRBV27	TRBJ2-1	CASSLEGINYNEQFF	TGTGCCAGCAGTTTAGAGGGAATTAATTACAATGAGCAGTTCTTC
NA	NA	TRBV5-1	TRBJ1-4	CASSLAGDNEKLFF	TGCGCCAGCAGCTTGGCAGGGGATAATGAAAAACTGTTTTTT
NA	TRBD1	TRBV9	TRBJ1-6	CASSARDRGNSPLHF	TGTGCCAGCAGCGCACGGGACAGGGGGAATTCACCCCTCCACTTT
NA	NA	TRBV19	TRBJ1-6	CASSNSRSPNSPLHF	TGTGCCAGTAGTAATTCGCGGTCCCCCAATTCACCCCTCCACTTT
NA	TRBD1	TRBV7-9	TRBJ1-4	CASSLLGTGLNEKLFF	TGTGCCAGCAGCTTACTCGGGACAGGACTTAATGAAAAACTGTTTTTT
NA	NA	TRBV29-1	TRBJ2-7	CSVSTGKEQYF	TGCAGCGTAAGTACCGGTAAAGAGCAGTACTTC
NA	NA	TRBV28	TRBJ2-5	CASAVSETQYF	TGTGCCAGCGCGGTGTCGGAGACCCAGTACTTC
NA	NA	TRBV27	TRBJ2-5	CASSLLGDRQETQYF	TGTGCCAGCAGTTTATTGGGAGACCGACAAGAGACCCAGTACTTC
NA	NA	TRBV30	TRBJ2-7	CAWSLMSGPYEQYF	TGTGCCTGGAGTCTAATGAGCGGGCCCTACGAGCAGTACTTC
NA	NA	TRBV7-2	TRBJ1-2	CASSTRVNYGYTF	TGTGCCAGCAGCACCAGGGTCAACTATGGCTACACCTTC
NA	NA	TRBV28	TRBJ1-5	CASSFFDQPQHF	TGTGCCAGCAGTTTCTTCGATCAGCCCCAGCATTTT
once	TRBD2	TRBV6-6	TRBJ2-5	CASSYLAGQETQYF	TGTGCCAGCAGTTACTTAGCGGGGCAAGAGACCCAGTACTTC
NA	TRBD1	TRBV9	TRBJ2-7	CASSTWDRDEQYF	TGTGCCAGCAGCACCTGGGACAGGGACGAGCAGTACTTC
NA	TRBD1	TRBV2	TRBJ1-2	CARPDRVEGYTF	TGTGCCAGACCTGACAGGGTCGAGGGCTACACCTTC
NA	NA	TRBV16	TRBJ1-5	CASSQSQGNQPQHF	TGTGCCAGCAGCCAATCGCAGGGTAATCAGCCCCAGCATTTT
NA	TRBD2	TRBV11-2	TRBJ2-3	CASSPLAGGPLDTQYF	TGTGCCAGCAGCCCATTAGCGGGGGGGCCATTAGATACGCAGTATTTT
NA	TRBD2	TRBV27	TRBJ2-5	CASSLRLAGGPGTQYF	TGTGCCAGCAGTTTACGACTAGCGGGGGGGCCGGGGACCCAGTACTTC
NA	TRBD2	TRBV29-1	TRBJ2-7	CSVVLAGVSRYEQYF	TGCAGCGTTGTATTAGCGGGAGTAAGTAGGTACGAGCAGTACTTC
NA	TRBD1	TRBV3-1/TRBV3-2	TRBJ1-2	CASSPSGGYGYTF	TGTGCCAGCAGTCCCTCAGGGGGCTATGGCTACACCTTC
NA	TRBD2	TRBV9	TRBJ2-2	CASSVGLAGGPSGELFF	TGTGCCAGCAGCGTAGGCCTAGCGGGAGGGCCAAGCGGGGAGCTGTTTTTT
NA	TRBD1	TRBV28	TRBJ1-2	CASSSGQAHYGYTF	TGTGCCAGCAGTTCCGGACAGGCTCACTATGGCTACACCTTC
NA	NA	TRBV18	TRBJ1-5	CASSQDRANQPQHF	TGTGCCAGCTCACAGGACAGAGCCAATCAGCCCCAGCATTTT
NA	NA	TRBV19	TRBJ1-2	CASSIDGNYGYTF	TGTGCCAGTAGTATAGACGGTAACTATGGCTACACCTTC
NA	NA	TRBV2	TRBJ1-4	CASSAQGREKLFF	TGTGCCAGCAGTGCCCAGGGTCGTGAAAAACTGTTTTTT
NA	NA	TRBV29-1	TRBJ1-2	CSVAQGHYGYTF	TGCAGCGTTGCCCAGGGTCACTATGGCTACACCTTC
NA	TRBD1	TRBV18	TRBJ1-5	CASSLAGQEYQPQHF	TGTGCCAGCTCACTTGCGGGACAGGAATATCAGCCCCAGCATTTT
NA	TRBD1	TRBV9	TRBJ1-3	CASSRTHSGTGETYTIYF	TGTGCCAGCAGCCGTACGCATTCCGGGACAGGGGAGACTTACACCATATATTTT
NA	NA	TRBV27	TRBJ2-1	CASTEIASEGSSYNEQFF	TGTGCCAGCACTGAAATCGCTAGCGAAGGAAGCTCCTACAATGAGCAGTTCTTC
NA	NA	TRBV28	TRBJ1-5	CASSSGSNQPQHF	TGTGCCAGCAGCTCGGGGAGCAATCAGCCCCAGCATTTT
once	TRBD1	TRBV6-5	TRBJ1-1	CASRNTGGRVAFF	TGTGCCAGCAGAAACACAGGGGGCAGGGTGGCTTTCTTT
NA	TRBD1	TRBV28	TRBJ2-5	CASSTYRGAGETQYF	TGTGCCAGCAGTACCTACAGGGGGGCAGGAGAGACCCAGTACTTC
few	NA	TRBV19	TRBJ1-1	CASNWGLNTEAFF	TGTGCCAGTAACTGGGGGCTGAACACTGAAGCTTTCTTT
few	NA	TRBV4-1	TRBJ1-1	CASSQGWGVNTEAFF	TGCGCCAGCAGCCAAGGTTGGGGGGTGAACACTGAAGCTTTCTTT
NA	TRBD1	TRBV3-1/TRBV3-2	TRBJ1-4	CASSQRTGAGEKLFF	TGTGCCAGCAGCCAAAGGACAGGCGCAGGGGAAAAACTGTTTTTT
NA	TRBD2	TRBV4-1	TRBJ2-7	CASSHAGGLSYEQYF	TGCGCCAGCAGCCATGCGGGAGGGCTCTCCTACGAGCAGTACTTC
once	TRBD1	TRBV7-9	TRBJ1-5	CASSQGQGLPQHF	TGTGCCAGCAGCCAGGGACAGGGCCTGCCCCAGCATTTT
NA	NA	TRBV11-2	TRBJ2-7	CASSLVAGAHYEQYF	TGTGCCAGCAGCTTAGTGGCAGGGGCCCACTACGAGCAGTACTTC
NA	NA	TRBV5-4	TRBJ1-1	CASSFQGNTEAFF	TGTGCCAGCAGCTTTCAGGGGAACACTGAAGCTTTCTTT
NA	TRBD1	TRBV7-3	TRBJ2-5	CASSLLQGARETQYF	TGTGCCAGCAGCTTATTACAGGGGGCACGGGAGACCCAGTACTTC
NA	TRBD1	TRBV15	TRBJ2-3	CATSSGTAKDGDTQYF	TGTGCCACCAGCAGCGGGACAGCCAAGGATGGGGATACGCAGTATTTT
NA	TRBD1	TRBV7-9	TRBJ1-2	CASSFEGQGGYTF	TGTGCCAGCAGCTTCGAGGGACAGGGAGGCTACACCTTC
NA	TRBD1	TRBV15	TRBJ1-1	CATSREQGANTEAFF	TGTGCCACCAGCAGAGAACAGGGGGCGAACACTGAAGCTTTCTTT
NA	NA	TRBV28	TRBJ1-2	CASSPGVNYGYTF	TGTGCCAGCAGTCCAGGGGTCAACTATGGCTACACCTTC
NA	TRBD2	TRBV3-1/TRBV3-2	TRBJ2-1	CASSQDASGRNEQFF	TGTGCCAGCAGCCAAGATGCTAGCGGTCGGAATGAGCAGTTCTTC
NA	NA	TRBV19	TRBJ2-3	CASSILDSSDTQYF	TGTGCCAGTAGTATACTAGACAGTTCAGATACGCAGTATTTT
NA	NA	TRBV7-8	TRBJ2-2	CASSLGGPNTGELFF	TGTGCCAGCAGCTTAGGAGGGCCTAACACCGGGGAGCTGTTTTTT
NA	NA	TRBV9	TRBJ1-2	CASSVEAGGYTF	TGTGCCAGCAGCGTAGAGGCGGGCGGCTACACCTTC
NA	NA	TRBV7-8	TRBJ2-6	CASSRGSSASGANVLTF	TGTGCCAGCAGCCGGGGGAGTAGCGCCTCTGGGGCCAACGTCCTGACTTTC